This TCR beta chain comes out of a study of T cell responses to AZD1222 COVID-19 vaccine (dated by TCRdb to 2020 to 2023). Regarding the study in general: AZD1222 recipients whose second dose came at about 4 weeks and those whose second dose came at about 12 weeks were combined into one group, since spike-specific TCR depth and breadth did not differ between the two schedules. TCR sequencing covered over 230 trial participants: 200 to 210 given two doses of AZD1222 and approximately 26 given two doses of MenACWY control vaccine. Trial participants were enrolled by age into 18-55, 56-69 and 70-plus year subgroups, with roughly 160, 29 and 62 TCR-sequenced participants respectively. Results the study describes overall, beyond this receptor: After two AZD1222 doses, both the breadth and the depth of spike-specific TCRs were significantly higher than at day 0 and than in MenACWY recipients. In the small 56-69-year group, the increase in depth fell short of significance, most likely because of low power. Reportedly, almost half of the unique spike-specific TCRs recognized epitopes lying outside the regions that are mutated in the B.1.351 and B.1.1.7 variants. No day 14 peak-response samples were available, so repertoires were characterized only after the peak T cell response. Conclusions about previously exposed vaccinees were limited because only a handful of AZD1222 recipients were SARS-CoV-2 seropositive at baseline. Participants were mostly white British, with more females than males. The authors suggested clonal diversity may have been underestimated. CD4 TCRs associated with the vaccine covered the entire spike protein, and the dominant responses were in regions 160-218 and 743-854.

The CDR3 runs 13 amino acids, cysteine and phenylalanine included. Left in the record is the CDR3 DNA by itself, 39 bases read in frame from the first base. CDR1 and CDR2 are drawn from the germline V gene (reference sequence): SGHNT, YYREEE. The V end loses 2 bases and the J end loses 3 bases, and a stretch of 8 bases separates them. As concerns this clone: The clone's antigen remains unknown. Per-base qualities were not stored, and no clone one base away is much larger.

The meaning of the sample's time point label: baseline before first vaccination. The vaccinee samples were drawn from two UK trials, COV001 and COV002, one of which was a single-blind randomized controlled phase 2/3 trial testing AZD1222 (ChAdOx1 nCoV-19) in healthy adults. For TCRbeta chain sequencing, PBMC samples from trial participants were taken at day 0 and at day 28 after the second dose. The CDR3 regions of human TCRbeta chains were analyzed by immunosequencing. The paper's processing steps were these. TCRs in the repertoires were compared against a reference library of SARS-CoV-2-specific TCRs that had been generated with the MIRA antigen-specificity platform. Breadth meant the fraction of unique TCRs that were SARS-CoV-2-associated, whereas depth meant the fraction of total T cells that were SARS-CoV-2-associated. Using the MIRA data, each spike-specific TCR was assigned both to the spike region to which the TCR was reactive and to a CD4 or CD8 class. Log10-transformed breadth and depth values were compared by one-way ANOVA with Sidak's multiple comparisons tests. TCRdb provides this immuneACCESS table in a form limited to in-frame rearrangements. Some clones are lacking; in checked studies, under half of them reflect an unresolved V gene, and why the rest are absent is not known. V, J and clone size reflect that table, while D and trimming were determined from the DNA. The sample data list 70,000 to 95,000 clones, and roughly 90% of these were observed just once. The ten largest clones take up 3.5% to 5% of the sample.

The sample in question was peripheral blood, obtained on day 0 of AZD1222 vaccination. Rearrangement joined TRBV5-4 to TRBJ2-5, with the identity of the D gene unclear. The source is an adult in good health. CDR3 reads: CASSFSPEETQYF. The base sequence is TGTGCCAGCAGCTTTTCACCCGAAGAGACCCAGTACTTC.